The sequence of this TCR beta chain was determined in a study of blood T cell repertoires in COVID-19. The V and J ends lost 4 bases and 0 bases respectively, with 13 bases between them. The CDR3 runs 15 residues. Germline CDR1 and CDR2: SGDLS and YYNGEE. In the study's own analysis: Estimated nucleated cell counts came from reference gene primer amplification. The assay was immunoSEQ multiplex PCR, and TCRdb's table has in-frame clones only and misses some. The D gene and trimming were derived from the DNA, and the V and J assignments and clone size from that table. The data show some 150,000 clones, roughly 90% seen once. Two negative PCRs, clearance, or symptom resolution had been documented for recovered Cohort 3 donors.

Sequencing was performed on PBMCs or T cells enriched from blood (not recorded which). V and J are TRBV9 and TRBJ1-2; possibly TRBD1 for D (5 bases). The receptor was derived from a young woman who had recovered from COVID-19. CDR3 nucleotides: TGTGCCAGCAGCCCGGAAGGACACGCTAACTATGGCTACACCTTC. Translated, it gives CASSPEGHANYGYTF. The full variable domain, in which reference TRBV9 and TRBJ1-2 provide the parts outside the CDR3, is DSGVTQTPKHLITATGQRVTLRCSPRSGDLSVYWYQQSLDQGLQFLIQYYNGEERAKGNILERFSAQQFPDLHSELNLSSLELGDSALYFCASSPEGHANYGYTFGSGTRLTVV.